Described below is a single T cell receptor (beta chain) sequence and its context. What it binds is unknown. CDR1 and CDR2 from the germline V gene are MNHNY and SVGAGI (reference sequence). The J segment lost 2 bases and the V segment lost 5 bases, leaving 8 bases of the junction unmatched. There are 16 residues in the CDR3. The repertoire was sequenced with immunoSEQ multiplex PCR; TCRdb's copy has only in-frame clones and lacks some. The table lists 25,000 to 30,000 clones, 85% to 90% of them singletons. The sample originates from a study of PD-1 blockade in classical Hodgkin lymphoma. Study-level points and caveats: Complete responders' diversity at baseline resembled that of newly diagnosed patients. There remain no defined causes for the repertoire differences, which possibly reflect disease activity or prior therapy.

Time point meaning: cycle 4 day 1 (C4D1), after six to seven weeks of nivolumab. Each patient's relapse followed autologous stem cell transplantation, and brentuximab vedotin exposure varied. Magnetic negative selection was used to purify CD4+ T cells from thawed PBMCs. The sample consisted of CD4+ T cells from blood, taken before the fourth cycle of nivolumab. This clonotype was obtained from a human donor with classical Hodgkin lymphoma. The chain carries TRBV6-6 and TRBJ2-3, with 9 bases identical to TRBD2. DNA of the CDR3: TGTGCCAGCAGTACCCCTCTAGCGGGGACCACAGATACGCAGTATTTT. Protein: CASSTPLAGTTDTQYF.